This entry features one T cell receptor beta chain sequence. Its antigen is as yet unknown. These data come from a study of PD-1 blockade in mismatch repair-deficient tumors. In the study overall: Patients had about a dozen mismatch repair-deficient cancer types and were previously treated and progressing. Study-wide findings and caveats: Tumor-resident clones, often absent from pretreatment blood, expanded after pembrolizumab and then contracted.

Losses at the gene ends were 5 bases for V and 6 bases for J; bases not matched to a gene: 9. The CDR3 has 14 residues. The germline V gene has CDR1 SGHVS and CDR2 FQNEAQ. Mismatch repair deficiency was confirmed in all patients, by PCR or immunohistochemistry. Three pembrolizumab responders had their TCRs sequenced. The method was immunoSEQ multiplex PCR; TCRdb's version includes in-frame clones alone and lacks a portion of them. The sample lists around 100,000 clones, around 80% occurring once. The specimen comprised peripheral blood, sampled 60 weeks after starting pembrolizumab. The chain couples TRBV7-8 to TRBJ2-7; 8 nucleotides line up with TRBD2. This TCR came from an adult with mismatch repair-deficient cancer. This chain's CDR3 is CASSHLSGSVEQYF. The DNA for the CDR3 is TGTGCCAGCAGCCACTTAAGCGGGAGCGTCGAGCAGTACTTC.